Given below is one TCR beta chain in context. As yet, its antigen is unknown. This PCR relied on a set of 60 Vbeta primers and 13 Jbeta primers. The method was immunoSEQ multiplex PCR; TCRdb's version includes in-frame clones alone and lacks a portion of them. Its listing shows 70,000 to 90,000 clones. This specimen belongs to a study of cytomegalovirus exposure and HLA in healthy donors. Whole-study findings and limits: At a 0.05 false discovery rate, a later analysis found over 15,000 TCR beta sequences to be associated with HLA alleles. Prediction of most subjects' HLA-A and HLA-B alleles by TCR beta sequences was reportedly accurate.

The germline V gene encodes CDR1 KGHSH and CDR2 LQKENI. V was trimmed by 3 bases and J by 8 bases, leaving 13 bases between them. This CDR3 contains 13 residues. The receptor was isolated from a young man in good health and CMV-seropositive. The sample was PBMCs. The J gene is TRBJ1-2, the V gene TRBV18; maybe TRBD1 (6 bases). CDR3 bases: TGTGCCAGCTCACCCGGGACATCAGAAGGCTACACCTTC. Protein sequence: CASSPGTSEGYTF.